The 10 T cell receptor beta chains given below trace back to one sample, sequenced in a study of blood T cell repertoires in COVID-19. Generated by immunoSEQ multiplex PCR, the TCRdb table keeps only in-frame clones and is missing some. The sample consists of 210,000 or so clones, around four fifths of them appearing once. The sequenced sample consisted of peripheral blood. Source of these receptors: a woman between 50 and 59 years old with active or convalescent COVID-19.

The chain combines TRBV15 with TRBJ1-6; D is ambiguous. Germline CDR1 reads LNHNV; CDR2 reads YYDKDF (reference sequence). The CDR3 has 13 amino acids. V was clipped by 2 bases and J by 8 bases, with 7 bases between them. The CDR3 DNA sequence: TGTGCCACCAGCAGACAGTCTCATTCACCCCTCCACTTT. It yields the protein CATSRQSHSPLHF.

This clone was picked up one time. V usage is TRBV23-1 and J usage is TRBJ1-5, with D possibly TRBD1 on 5 matching bases. TRBV23-1 is an open reading frame, and its role is uncertain. V lost 6 bases, J lost 0 bases, and 6 bases lay in between. The CDR3 contains 13 residues. The CDR3 is CASSRVSNQPQHF. The CDR3 DNA reads TGCGCCAGCAGCAGGGTTAGCAATCAGCCCCAGCATTTT.

In nucleotides, the CDR3 is TGTGCCAGCCAAAGGACAGGCAAGAACACTGAAGCTTTCTTT. The encoded protein is CASQRTGKNTEAFF. The rearrangement uses TRBV7-3 and TRBJ1-1, with 7 positions matching TRBD1. V dropped 8 bases and J dropped 1; count of bases not matched to a gene: 7. The CDR3 is 14 residues long. Looked up from germline, CDR1 is SGHTA and CDR2 is FQGTGA.

V and J are TRBV5-1 and TRBJ2-1; 15 bases are shared with TRBD2. Germline CDR1 SGHRS, CDR2 YFSETQ. V trimming: 4 bases; J trimming: 4 bases; junction bases outside the gene matches: 15. CDR3 length: 20 amino acids. Here the CDR3 reads CASSLWTSGGATPGYNEQFF. As DNA, the CDR3 is TGCGCCAGCAGCCTATGGACTAGCGGGGGGGCCACCCCGGGATACAATGAGCAGTTCTTC.

This clone was counted at least ten times. The CDR3 DNA follows: TGTGCCAGCAGCCTCGGGACAGGGGCTTCAGAGACCCAGTACTTC. It yields the protein CASSLGTGASETQYF. J is TRBJ2-5 and V is TRBV3-1 (or the pseudogene TRBV3-2); 10 bases agree with TRBD1. This CDR3 region has 15 residues. The J segment lost 4 bases and the V segment lost 4 bases, leaving 6 bases of the junction unmatched. Germline lookup yields CDR1 LGHDT and CDR2 YNNKEL (reference sequence).

The J gene is TRBJ2-3, the V gene TRBV7-2, with a weak D call TRBD2 (6 bases). Trimming took 3 bases from V and 4 from J, leaving 17 bases between them. This CDR3 has 16 residues. Germline V gene lookup returns CDR1 SGHTA and CDR2 FQGNSA. CDR3 DNA: TGTGCCAGCAGCTTTCGGGGAGGCCCCCTCGCAGATACGCAGTATTTT. Protein sequence: CASSFRGGPLADTQYF.

This clone was counted a single time. The V gene is TRBV7-9, the J gene TRBJ1-2; the match to TRBD1 covers 9 bases. Germline lookup yields CDR1 SEHNR and CDR2 FQNEAQ (reference sequence). V lost 4 bases, J lost 2 bases, and 2 bases stayed unmatched. This CDR3 comprises 14 residues. CDR3: CASSSDRGNYGYTF. In DNA form, the CDR3 reads TGTGCCAGCAGCTCAGACAGGGGGAACTATGGCTACACCTTC.

The rearrangement uses TRBV21-1 and TRBJ1-2; the D call of TRBD1 is as the table states it, not checked on the DNA. TRBV21-1 has pseudogene status. The CDR3 is made up of 16 amino acids. This CDR3 reads CASSNWAGPNSGGYTF. The CDR3 bases are TGTGCCAGCAGCAATTGGGCAGGGCCCAACTCAGGGGGCTACACCTTC.

This sequence joins TRBV14 and TRBJ1-6; TRBD1 is a possible D gene (5 bases). Germline CDR1 is SGHDN and CDR2 is FVKESK. With 5 bases removed from V and 7 bases from J, the gap between germline ends came to 15 bases. The CDR3 runs to 15 residues. This chain's CDR3 is CASSFRGGKNSPLHF. The CDR3 nucleotides read TGTGCCAGCAGCTTTCGCGGGGGGAAGAATTCACCCCTCCACTTT.

This clone has a single count. The rearrangement uses TRBV5-1 and TRBJ1-1, with a possible D match to TRBD1 (5 bases). With 3 bases removed from V and 0 bases from J, the gap between germline ends came to 9 bases. The CDR3 runs to 14 residues. CDR1 SGHRS and CDR2 YFSETQ come from the germline V gene. The CDR3 here is CASSYGHLNTEAFF. CDR3 bases: TGCGCCAGCAGCTACGGACACTTGAACACTGAAGCTTTCTTT.